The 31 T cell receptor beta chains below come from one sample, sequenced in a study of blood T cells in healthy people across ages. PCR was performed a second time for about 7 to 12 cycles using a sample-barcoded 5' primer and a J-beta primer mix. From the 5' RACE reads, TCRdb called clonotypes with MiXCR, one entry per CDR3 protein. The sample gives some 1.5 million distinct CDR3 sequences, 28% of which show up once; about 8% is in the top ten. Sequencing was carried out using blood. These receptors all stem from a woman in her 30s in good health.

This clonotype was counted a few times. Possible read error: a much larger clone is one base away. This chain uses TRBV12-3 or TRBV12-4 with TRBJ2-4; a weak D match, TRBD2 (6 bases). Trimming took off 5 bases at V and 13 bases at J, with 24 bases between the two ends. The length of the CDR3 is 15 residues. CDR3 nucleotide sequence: TGTGCCAGCAGTGCCCGGGACTCTCTAAACAATGAGCAGTACTTC. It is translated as CASSARDSLNNEQYF.

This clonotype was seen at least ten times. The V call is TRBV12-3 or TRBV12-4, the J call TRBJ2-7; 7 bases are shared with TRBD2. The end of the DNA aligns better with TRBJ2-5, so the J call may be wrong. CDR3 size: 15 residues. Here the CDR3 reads CASSWGLREGETQYF. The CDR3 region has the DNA TGTGCCAGCAGTTGGGGACTCAGGGAGGGGGAGACCCAGTACTTC.

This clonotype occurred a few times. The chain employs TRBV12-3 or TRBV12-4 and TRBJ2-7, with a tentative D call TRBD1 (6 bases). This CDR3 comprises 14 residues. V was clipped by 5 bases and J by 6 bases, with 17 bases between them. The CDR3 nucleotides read TGTGCCAGCAGTCCTCGGGACACTACCTTCGAGCAGTACTTC. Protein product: CASSPRDTTFEQYF.

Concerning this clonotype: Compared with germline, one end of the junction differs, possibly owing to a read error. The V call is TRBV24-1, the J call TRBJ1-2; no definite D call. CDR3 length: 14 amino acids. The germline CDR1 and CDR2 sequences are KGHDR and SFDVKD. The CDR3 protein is CAASDHGTPYGYTF. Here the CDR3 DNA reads TGTGCCGCCAGTGATCATGGTACCCCCTATGGCTACACCTTC.

In DNA form, the CDR3 reads TGTGCCAGCAGCTGGGGACTAGCGGGTTTTGGGCAGTTCTTC. Translated: CASSWGLAGFGQFF. The V call is TRBV7-2, the J call TRBJ2-1; 12 bases fit TRBD2. The CDR3 has 14 residues. Germline CDR1 and CDR2: SGHTA and FQGNSA. The trim removed 4 bases at V and 12 bases at J, leaving 7 bases unmatched.

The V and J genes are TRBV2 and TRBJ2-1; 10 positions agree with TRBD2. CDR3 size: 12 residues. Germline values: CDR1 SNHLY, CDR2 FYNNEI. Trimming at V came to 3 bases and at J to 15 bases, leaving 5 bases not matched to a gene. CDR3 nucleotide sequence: TGTGCCAGCAGTGAGGTAGCGGGGGGCCCGTTCTTC. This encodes CASSEVAGGPFF.

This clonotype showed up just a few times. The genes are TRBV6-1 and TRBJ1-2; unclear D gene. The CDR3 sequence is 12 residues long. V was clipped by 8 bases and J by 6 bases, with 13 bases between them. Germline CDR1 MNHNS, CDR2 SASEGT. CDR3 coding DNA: TGTGCCAGCGGAGGGATGGGAGATGGCTACACCTTC. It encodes CASGGMGDGYTF.

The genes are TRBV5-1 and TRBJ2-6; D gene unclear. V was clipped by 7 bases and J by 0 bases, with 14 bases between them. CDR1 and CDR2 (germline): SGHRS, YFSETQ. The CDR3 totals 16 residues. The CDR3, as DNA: TGCGCCAGCCAGCATCCCGTTTACTCTGGGGCCAACGTCCTGACTTTC. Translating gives CASQHPVYSGANVLTF.

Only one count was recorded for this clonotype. The CDR3 region has the DNA TGCGCCAGCAGCGGAGGTGGAAGAAACGACGAGCAGTACTTC. It codes for CASSGGGRNDEQYF. The chain links TRBV5-1 to TRBJ2-5, with D perhaps matching TRBD2 (5 bases). The DNA matches TRBJ2-7 better at its end, which makes the J call doubtful. Germline assignment: CDR1 SGHRS and CDR2 YFSETQ. This CDR3 is 14 amino acids long.

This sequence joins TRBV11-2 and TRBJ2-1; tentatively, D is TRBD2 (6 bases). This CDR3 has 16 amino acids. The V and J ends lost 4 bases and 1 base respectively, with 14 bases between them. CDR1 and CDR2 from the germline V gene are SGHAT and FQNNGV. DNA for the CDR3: TGTGCCAGCAGCTCGTTGACGGGAGCGTCCTACAATGAGCAGTTCTTC. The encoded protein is CASSSLTGASYNEQFF.

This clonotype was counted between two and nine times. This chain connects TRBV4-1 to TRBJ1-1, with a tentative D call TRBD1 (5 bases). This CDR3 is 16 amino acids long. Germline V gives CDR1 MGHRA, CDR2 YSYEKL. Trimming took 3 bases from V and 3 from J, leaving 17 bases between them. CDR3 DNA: TGCGCCAGCAGCCAGCAGCCACGGGGAGGGGACACTGAAGCTTTCTTT. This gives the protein CASSQQPRGGDTEAFF.

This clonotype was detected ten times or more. Here the CDR3 DNA reads TGCAGTGGCAAGAATTCGGGACAGGGGAACATTCAGTACTTC. Residues: CSGKNSGQGNIQYF. This chain joins TRBV20-1 and TRBJ2-4; 10 bases are shared with TRBD1. CDR1 DFQATT and CDR2 SNEGSKA come from the germline V gene (reference sequence). V was pared by 7 bases and J by 7 bases, with 10 bases of the junction left unmatched. CDR3 length: 14 residues.

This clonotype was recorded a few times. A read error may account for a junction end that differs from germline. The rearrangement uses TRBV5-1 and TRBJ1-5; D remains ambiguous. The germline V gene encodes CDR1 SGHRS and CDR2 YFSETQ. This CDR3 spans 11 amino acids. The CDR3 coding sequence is TGCGCCAGCAACTTGCATCAGCCCCAGCATTTT. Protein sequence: CASNLHQPQHF.

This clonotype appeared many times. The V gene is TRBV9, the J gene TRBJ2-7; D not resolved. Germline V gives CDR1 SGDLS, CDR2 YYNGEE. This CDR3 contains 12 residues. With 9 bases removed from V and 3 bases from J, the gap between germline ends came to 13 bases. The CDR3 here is CAMRTRDYEQYF. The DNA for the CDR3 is TGTGCCATGCGGACGCGAGACTACGAGCAGTACTTC. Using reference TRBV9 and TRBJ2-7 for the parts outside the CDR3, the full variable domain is DSGVTQTPKHLITATGQRVTLRCSPRSGDLSVYWYQQSLDQGLQFLIQYYNGEERAKGNILERFSAQQFPDLHSELNLSSLELGDSALYFCAMRTRDYEQYFGPGTRLTVT.

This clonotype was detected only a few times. Written as DNA, the CDR3 is TGTGCCAGCAGCTGGGGGAATACGCAGTATTTT. Its protein product is CASSWGNTQYF. The gene calls are TRBV7-2 and TRBJ2-3; D possibly matches TRBD1 or TRBD2 (5 bases each). Germline lookup yields CDR1 SGHTA and CDR2 FQGNSA. This CDR3 comprises 11 residues. V lost 4 bases, J lost 7 bases, and 6 bases lay in between. The variable domain in full, with the rest retrieved from reference TRBV7-2 and TRBJ2-3, is GAGVSQSPSNKVTEKGKDVELRCDPISGHTALYWYRQSLGQGLEFLIYFQGNSAPDKSGLPSDRFSAERTGGSVSTLTIQRTQQEDSAVYLCASSWGNTQYFGPGTRLTVL.

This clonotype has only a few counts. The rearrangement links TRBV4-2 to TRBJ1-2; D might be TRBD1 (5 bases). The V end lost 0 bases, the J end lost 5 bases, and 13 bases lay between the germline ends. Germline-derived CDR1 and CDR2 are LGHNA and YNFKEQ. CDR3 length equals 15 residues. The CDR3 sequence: CASSQDSGGRYGYTF. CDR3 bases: TGTGCCAGCAGCCAAGATAGTGGGGGACGGTATGGCTACACCTTC.

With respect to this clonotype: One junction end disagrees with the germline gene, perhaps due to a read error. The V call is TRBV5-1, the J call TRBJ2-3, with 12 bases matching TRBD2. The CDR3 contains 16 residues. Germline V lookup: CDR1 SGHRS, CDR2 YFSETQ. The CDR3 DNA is TGCGCCGGCAGCGATGGGACTAGCGGGAGCACAGATACGCAGTATTTT. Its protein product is CAGSDGTSGSTDTQYF.

Here the CDR3 DNA reads TGCAGCGTCGGACTAGCGGGGGGGCCGAATGAGCAGTACTTC. Protein: CSVGLAGGPNEQYF. The rearrangement uses TRBV29-1 and TRBJ2-4, with 15 bases fitting TRBD2. The CDR3 contains 14 residues. The V and J ends lost 6 bases and 13 bases, in that order; junction bases with no gene match: 10. The germline gives CDR1 SQVTM, CDR2 ANQGSEA.

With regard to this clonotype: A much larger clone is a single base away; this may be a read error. CDR3 in amino acids: CASGGTGSGETQFF. The CDR3 nucleotides are TGTGCCAGCGGGGGGACAGGGTCTGGGGAGACCCAGTTCTTC. The J gene is TRBJ2-1, the V gene TRBV25-1; 9 nucleotides line up with TRBD1. The junction had 15 bases not matched to a gene; V was cut back by 8 bases and J by 13 bases. CDR3 length: 14 amino acids. Germline loops: CDR1 MGHDK, CDR2 SYGVNS.

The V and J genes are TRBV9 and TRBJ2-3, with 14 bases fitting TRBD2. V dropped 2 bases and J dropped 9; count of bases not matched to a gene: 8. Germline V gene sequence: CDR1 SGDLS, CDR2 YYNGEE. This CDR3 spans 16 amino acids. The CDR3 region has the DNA TGTGCCAGCAGCGTTGGACTAGCGGGAGGCCTATTAACGCAGTATTTT. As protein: CASSVGLAGGLLTQYF.

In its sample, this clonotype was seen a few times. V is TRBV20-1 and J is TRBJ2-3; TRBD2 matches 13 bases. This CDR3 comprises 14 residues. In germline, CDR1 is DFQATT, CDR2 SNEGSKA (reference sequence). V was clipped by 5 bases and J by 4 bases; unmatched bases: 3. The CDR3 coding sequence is TGCAGTGCTCGGACTAGCGGGAGCGCAGATACGCAGTATTTT. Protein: CSARTSGSADTQYF.

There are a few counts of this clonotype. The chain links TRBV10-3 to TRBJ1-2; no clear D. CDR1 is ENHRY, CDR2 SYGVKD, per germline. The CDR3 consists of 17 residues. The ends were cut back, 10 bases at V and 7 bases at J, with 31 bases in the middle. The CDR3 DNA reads TGTGCCAGAACCCCCCCGGGAACTAACCCTTTCGTCCCTGGCTACACCTTC. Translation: CARTPPGTNPFVPGYTF.

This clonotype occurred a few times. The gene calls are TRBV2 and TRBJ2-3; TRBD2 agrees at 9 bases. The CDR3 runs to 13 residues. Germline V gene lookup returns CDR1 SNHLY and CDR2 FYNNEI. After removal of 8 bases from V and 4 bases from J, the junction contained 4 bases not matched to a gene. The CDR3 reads CASSGTSSDTQYF. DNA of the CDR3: TGTGCCAGCTCCGGGACTAGCTCAGATACGCAGTATTTT.

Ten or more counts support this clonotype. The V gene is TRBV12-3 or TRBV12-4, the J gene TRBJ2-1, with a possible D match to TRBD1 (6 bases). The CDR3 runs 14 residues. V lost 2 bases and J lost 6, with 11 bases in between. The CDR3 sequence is CASSLLQGSNEQFF. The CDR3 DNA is TGTGCCAGCAGTTTACTGCAGGGGAGCAATGAGCAGTTCTTC.

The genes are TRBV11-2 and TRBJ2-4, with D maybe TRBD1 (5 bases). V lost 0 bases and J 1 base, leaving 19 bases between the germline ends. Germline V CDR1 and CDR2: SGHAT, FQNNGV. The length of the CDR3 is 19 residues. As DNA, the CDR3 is TGTGCCAGCAGCTTAGATCTGTTTAGGGCAGGGTGGGCCAAAAACATTCAGTACTTC. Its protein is CASSLDLFRAGWAKNIQYF.

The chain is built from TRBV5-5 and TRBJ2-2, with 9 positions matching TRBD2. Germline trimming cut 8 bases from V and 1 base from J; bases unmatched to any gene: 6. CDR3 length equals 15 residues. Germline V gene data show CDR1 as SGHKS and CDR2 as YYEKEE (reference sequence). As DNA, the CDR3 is TGTGCCAGTGACCCGCGGGGGGGGAACACCGGGGAGCTGTTTTTT. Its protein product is CASDPRGGNTGELFF.

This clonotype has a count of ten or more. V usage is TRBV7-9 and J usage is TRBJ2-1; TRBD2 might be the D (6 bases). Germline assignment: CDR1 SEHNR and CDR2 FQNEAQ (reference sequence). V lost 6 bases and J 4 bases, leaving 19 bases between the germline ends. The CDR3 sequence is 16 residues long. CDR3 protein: CASRPGSASAYNEQFF. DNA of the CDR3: TGTGCCAGCAGACCGGGGTCCGCTAGCGCGTACAATGAGCAGTTCTTC.

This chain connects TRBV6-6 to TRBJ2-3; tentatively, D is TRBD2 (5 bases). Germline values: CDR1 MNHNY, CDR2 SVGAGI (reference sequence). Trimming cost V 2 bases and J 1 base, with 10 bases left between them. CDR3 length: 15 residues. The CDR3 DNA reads TGTGCCAGCAGTTACGTCCTAGCTGGCACAGATACGCAGTATTTT. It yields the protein CASSYVLAGTDTQYF.

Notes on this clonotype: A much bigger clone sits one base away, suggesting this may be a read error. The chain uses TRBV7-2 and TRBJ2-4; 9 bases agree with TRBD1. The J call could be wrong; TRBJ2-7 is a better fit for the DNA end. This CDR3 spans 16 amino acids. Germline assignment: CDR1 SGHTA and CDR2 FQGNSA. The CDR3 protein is CVSSLGSGTGTYEQYF. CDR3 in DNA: TGTGTCAGCAGCTTAGGATCCGGGACAGGGACCTACGAGCAGTACTTC.

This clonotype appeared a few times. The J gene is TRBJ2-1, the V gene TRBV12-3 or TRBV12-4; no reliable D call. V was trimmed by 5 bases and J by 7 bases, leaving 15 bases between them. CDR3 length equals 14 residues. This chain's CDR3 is CASSVRGMLNEQFF. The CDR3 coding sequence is TGTGCCAGCAGTGTCCGCGGCATGTTGAATGAGCAGTTCTTC.

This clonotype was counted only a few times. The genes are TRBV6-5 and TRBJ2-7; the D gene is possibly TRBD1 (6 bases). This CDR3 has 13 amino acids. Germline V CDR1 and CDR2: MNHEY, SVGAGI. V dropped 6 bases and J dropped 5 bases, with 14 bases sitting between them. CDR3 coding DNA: TGTGCCAGCAGCCGAACCAACAGGGACGAGCAGTACTTC. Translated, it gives CASSRTNRDEQYF.